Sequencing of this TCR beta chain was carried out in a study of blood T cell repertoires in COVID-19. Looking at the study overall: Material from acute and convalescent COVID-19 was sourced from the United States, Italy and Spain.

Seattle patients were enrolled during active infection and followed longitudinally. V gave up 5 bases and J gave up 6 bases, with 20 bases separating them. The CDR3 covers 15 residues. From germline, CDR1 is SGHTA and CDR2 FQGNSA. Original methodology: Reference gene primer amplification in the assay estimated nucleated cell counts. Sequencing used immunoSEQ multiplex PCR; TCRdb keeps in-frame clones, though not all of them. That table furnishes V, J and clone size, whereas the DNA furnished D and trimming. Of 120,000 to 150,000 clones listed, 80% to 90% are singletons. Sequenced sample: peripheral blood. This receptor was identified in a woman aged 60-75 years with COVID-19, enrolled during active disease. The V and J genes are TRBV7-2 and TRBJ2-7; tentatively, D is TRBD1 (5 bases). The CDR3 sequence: CASSRTRDGHFEQYF. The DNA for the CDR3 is TGTGCCAGCAGCCGCACTCGAGATGGACACTTCGAGCAGTACTTC.